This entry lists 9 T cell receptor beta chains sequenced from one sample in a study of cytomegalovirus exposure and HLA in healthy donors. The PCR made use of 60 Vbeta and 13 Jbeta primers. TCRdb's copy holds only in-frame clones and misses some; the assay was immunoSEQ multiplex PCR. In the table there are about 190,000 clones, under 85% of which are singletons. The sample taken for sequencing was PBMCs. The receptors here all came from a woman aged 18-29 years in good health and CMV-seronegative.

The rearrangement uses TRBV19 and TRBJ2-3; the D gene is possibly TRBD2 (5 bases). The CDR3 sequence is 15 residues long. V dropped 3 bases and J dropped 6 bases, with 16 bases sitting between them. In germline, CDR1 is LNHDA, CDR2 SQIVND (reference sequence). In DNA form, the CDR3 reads TGTGCCAGTAGTATGGGGAGCAAGTACCTTGATACGCAGTATTTT. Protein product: CASSMGSKYLDTQYF.

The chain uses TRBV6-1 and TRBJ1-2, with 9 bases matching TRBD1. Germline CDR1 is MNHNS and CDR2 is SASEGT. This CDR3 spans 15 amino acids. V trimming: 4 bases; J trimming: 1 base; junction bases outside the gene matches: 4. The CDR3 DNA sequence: TGTGCCAGCAGTGCCCGACAGGGGGATAACTATGGCTACACCTTC. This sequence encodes CASSARQGDNYGYTF.

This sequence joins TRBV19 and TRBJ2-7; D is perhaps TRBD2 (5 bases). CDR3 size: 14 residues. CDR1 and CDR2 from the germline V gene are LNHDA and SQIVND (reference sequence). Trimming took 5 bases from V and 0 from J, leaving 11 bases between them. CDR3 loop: CASSFSRDSYEQYF. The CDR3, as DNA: TGTGCCAGTAGTTTTAGCCGGGACTCCTACGAGCAGTACTTC.

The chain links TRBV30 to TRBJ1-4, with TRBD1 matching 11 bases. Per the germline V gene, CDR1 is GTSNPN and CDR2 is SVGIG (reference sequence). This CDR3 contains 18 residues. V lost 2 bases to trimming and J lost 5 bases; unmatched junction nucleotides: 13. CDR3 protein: CAWSPTRTGGGQNEKLFF. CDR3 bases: TGTGCCTGGAGTCCTACCCGGACAGGGGGCGGTCAAAATGAAAAACTGTTTTTT.

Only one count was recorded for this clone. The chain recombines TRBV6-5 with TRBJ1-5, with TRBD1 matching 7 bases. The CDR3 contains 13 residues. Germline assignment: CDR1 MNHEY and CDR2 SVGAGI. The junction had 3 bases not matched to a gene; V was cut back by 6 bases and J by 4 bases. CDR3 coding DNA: TGTGCCAGCAGCTACAGGGGAAATCAGCCCCAGCATTTT. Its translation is CASSYRGNQPQHF.

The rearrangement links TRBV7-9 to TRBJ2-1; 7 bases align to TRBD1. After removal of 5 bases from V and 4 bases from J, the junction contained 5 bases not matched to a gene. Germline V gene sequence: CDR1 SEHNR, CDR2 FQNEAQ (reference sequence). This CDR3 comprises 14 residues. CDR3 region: CASSAGQVYNEQFF. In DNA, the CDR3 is TGTGCCAGCAGCGCAGGACAGGTTTACAATGAGCAGTTCTTC.

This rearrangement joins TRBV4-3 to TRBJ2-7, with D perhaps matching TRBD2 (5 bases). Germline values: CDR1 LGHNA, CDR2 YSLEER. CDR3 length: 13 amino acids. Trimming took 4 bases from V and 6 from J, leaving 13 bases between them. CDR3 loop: CASSLRLTGEQYF. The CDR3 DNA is TGCGCCAGCAGCCTTAGACTAACCGGCGAGCAGTACTTC.

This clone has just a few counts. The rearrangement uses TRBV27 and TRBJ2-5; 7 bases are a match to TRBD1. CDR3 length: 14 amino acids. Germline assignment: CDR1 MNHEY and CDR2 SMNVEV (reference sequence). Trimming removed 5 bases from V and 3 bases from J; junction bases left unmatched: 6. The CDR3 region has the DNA TGTGCCAGCAGTCAAACAGGGGACGAAGAGACCCAGTACTTC. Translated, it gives CASSQTGDEETQYF.

The CDR3 sequence is CASSISGTGLFGYTF. CDR3 bases: TGTGCCAGTAGTATATCCGGGACAGGGCTTTTTGGCTACACCTTC. V is TRBV19 and J is TRBJ1-2; 9 nucleotides line up with TRBD1. The V segment lost 2 bases and the J segment 7 bases; nucleotides outside the gene matches: 8. CDR3 length: 15 residues. Germline CDR1 and CDR2: LNHDA and SQIVND (reference sequence). The variable domain in full, completed from reference TRBV19 and TRBJ1-2, reads DGGITQSPKYLFRKEGQNVTLSCEQNLNHDAMYWYRQDPGQGLRLIYYSQIVNDFQKGDIAEGYSVSREKKESFPLTVTSAQKNPTAFYLCASSISGTGLFGYTFGSGTRLTVV.